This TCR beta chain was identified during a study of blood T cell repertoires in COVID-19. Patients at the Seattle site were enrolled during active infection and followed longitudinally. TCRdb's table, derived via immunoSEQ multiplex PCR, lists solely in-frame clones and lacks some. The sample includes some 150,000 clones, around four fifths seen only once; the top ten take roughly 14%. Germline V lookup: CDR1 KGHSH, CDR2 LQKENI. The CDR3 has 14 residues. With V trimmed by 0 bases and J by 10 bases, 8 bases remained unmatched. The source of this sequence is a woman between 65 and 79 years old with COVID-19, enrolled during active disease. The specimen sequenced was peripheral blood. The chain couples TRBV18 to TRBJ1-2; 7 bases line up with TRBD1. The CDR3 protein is CASSPPGQPYPYTF. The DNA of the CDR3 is TGTGCCAGCTCACCACCGGGACAGCCTTACCCCTACACCTTC.